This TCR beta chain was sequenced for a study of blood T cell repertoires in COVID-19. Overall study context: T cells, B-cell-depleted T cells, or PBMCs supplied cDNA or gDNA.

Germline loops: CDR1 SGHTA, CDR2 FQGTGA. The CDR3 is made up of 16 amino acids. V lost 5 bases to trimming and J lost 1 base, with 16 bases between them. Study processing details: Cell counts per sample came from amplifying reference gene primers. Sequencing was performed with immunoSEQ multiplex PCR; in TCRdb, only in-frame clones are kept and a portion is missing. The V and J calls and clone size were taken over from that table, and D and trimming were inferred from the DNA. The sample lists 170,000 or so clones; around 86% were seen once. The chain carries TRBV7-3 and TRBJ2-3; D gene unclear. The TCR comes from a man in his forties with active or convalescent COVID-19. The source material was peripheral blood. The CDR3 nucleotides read TGTGCCAGCAGCCTCACCCCTAAATCCGGCACAGATACGCAGTATTTT. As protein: CASSLTPKSGTDTQYF.